Below are 5 T cell receptor beta chains sequenced from a single sample in a study of CD8 T cells in Susac syndrome. Random-hexamer reverse transcription was applied to roughly 0.5 to 1 ug RNA. TCRdb called the immunoSEQ multiplex PCR reads again in MiXCR, with one record for every CDR3 protein. The data contain about 240,000 distinct CDR3 sequences, 96% of them singletons. The specimen was CD4+ T cells from PBMCs. These receptors came from a human donor with Susac syndrome.

The table lists this clonotype with a count of one. The V call is TRBV29-1, the J call TRBJ1-1; D is undetermined. V lost 6 bases, J lost 5 bases, and 25 bases lay in between. The CDR3 extends over 16 amino acids. CDR1 is SQVTM, CDR2 ANQGSEA, per germline. CDR3 sequence (DNA): TGCAGCGTCCTCTTGCGACAAGGGAGTAGTTGGACTGAAGCTTTCTTT. Encoded protein: CSVLLRQGSSWTEAFF.

The rearrangement links TRBV12-3 or TRBV12-4 to TRBJ2-1, with TRBD1 matching over 7 bases. This CDR3 is 15 amino acids long. V dropped 8 bases and J dropped 2; count of bases not matched to a gene: 9. The CDR3 loop is CASGADRVTYNEQFF. Written as DNA, the CDR3 is TGTGCCAGCGGGGCCGACAGGGTTACCTACAATGAGCAGTTCTTC.

The genes are TRBV4-1 and TRBJ2-1, with TRBD2 as a possible D gene (6 bases). The length of the CDR3 is 17 residues. Germline CDR1 is MGHRA and CDR2 is YSYEKL. V was trimmed by 1 base and J by 0 bases, leaving 13 bases between them. CDR3 sequence (DNA): TGCGCCAGCAGCCAAGTATGGCGGGATGGCTCCTACAATGAGCAGTTCTTC. Translating it yields CASSQVWRDGSYNEQFF.

The chain combines TRBV15 with TRBJ2-5; D gene ambiguous. The J call may not be correct, given that the DNA end is closer to TRBJ2-1. CDR1 and CDR2 from the germline V gene are LNHNV and YYDKDF (reference sequence). There are 11 residues in the CDR3. CDR3 sequence: CATSRAGYQFF. The CDR3 nucleotides read TGTGCCACCAGCAGAGCGGGTTACCAGTTCTTC.

The genes are TRBV28 and TRBJ2-1; 9 nucleotides match TRBD1. The CDR3 has 14 amino acids. Germline loops: CDR1 MDHEN, CDR2 SYDVKM. Trimming at V came to 6 bases and at J to 8 bases, leaving 8 bases not matched to a gene. In DNA, the CDR3 is TGTGCCAGCAGCCCCGGGACAGGGATCTATGAGCAGTTCTTC. The encoded protein is CASSPGTGIYEQFF. Full variable domain (missing parts from reference TRBV28 and TRBJ2-1): DVKVTQSSRYLVKRTGEKVFLECVQDMDHENMFWYRQDPGLGLRLIYFSYDVKMKEKGDIPEGYSVSREKKERFSLILESASTNQTSMYLCASSPGTGIYEQFFGPGTRLTVL.